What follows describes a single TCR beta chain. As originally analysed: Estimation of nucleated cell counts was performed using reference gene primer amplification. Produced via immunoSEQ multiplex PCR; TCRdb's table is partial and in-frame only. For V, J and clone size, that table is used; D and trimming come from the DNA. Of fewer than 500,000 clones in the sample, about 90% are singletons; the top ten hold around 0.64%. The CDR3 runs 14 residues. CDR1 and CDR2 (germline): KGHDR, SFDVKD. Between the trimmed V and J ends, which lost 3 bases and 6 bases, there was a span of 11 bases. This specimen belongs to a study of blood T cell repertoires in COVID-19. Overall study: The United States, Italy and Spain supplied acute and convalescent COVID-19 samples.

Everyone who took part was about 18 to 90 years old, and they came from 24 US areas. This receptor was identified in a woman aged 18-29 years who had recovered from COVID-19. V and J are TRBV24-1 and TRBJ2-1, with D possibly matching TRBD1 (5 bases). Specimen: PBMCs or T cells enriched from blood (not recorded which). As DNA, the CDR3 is TGTGCCACCAGTGATACCACAGGTTCCAATGAGCAGTTCTTC. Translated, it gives CATSDTTGSNEQFF.